This TCR beta chain emerged from a study of identical twins (dated by TCRdb to between 2015 and 2016). About the investigation overall: To test whether fetal clonotypes persist, the study used deep sequencing on TCR alpha and beta repertoires from monozygotic twins, unrelated adults of various ages, and cord blood. Replicate twin experiments were performed at different times using different library preparation protocols to rule out contamination. The paper as a whole reports these results and caveats: Invariant T cells such as MAIT and iNKT could partly confound zero-insertion analyses, though diverse VJ usage argued against this for most clonotypes. A weaker excess of twin sharing was found in beta out-of-frame sequences because the signal-to-noise ratio was lowered by fewer shared sequences. Fewer insertions were carried by abundant cord blood beta clonotypes; a weaker similar trend was observed in young adult naive repertoires, while no such trend was observed in memory repertoires. Compared with coincidental sharing between unrelated individuals, out-of-frame TCR alpha sequences shared between twins showed an excess of sequences with low generation probability. Conclusions relied on cross-sectional statistical analysis, since the same donors could not be followed over many years. In monozygotic twins, out-of-frame TCR alpha sharing was systematically underestimated by recombination models, although the models agreed with sharing between unrelated individuals.

All donors were healthy Caucasians. The twin cohort comprised three pairs of female monozygotic twins, all aged roughly 18 to 30 years. Peripheral blood mononuclear cells were used as the source from which RNA for TCR libraries was isolated. This clonotype was counted between two and nine times. Its antigen is not yet known. No base qualities exist here, and no much larger clone lies one base off it. Libraries were constructed by 5' RACE. The listed sequencing device is Illumina HiSeq 2000. Template switching added a universal primer binding site, and the final cDNA carried a unique molecular identifier that allowed TCR cDNA molecules to be counted accurately. First-strand cDNA for TCR alpha and beta chains was synthesized from specific primers in the conserved constant-segment region. To control for contamination, every cDNA library carried two barcodes: a SMART-Mk sample barcode plus Illumina barcodes. TruSeq adapter sequences and Illumina sample barcodes were added in two successive PCR steps. TCR alpha and beta cDNA libraries were sequenced on the Illumina HiSeq platform with custom primers. The source study handled its data this way. MiGEC was used to process raw reads and extract unique molecular identifiers, and MiXCR was used to find CDR3 positions. For each individual, recombination models were inferred using an EM algorithm with the repgenHMM and IGoR tools. The analysis of shared clonotypes was done with the tcR package in R, with sharing normalized by the product of cloneset sizes. To study raw recombination free of thymic and clonal selection effects, out-of-frame nonproductive sequences were analyzed. TCRdb applied fastp at Q25 and MiXCR to the public reads, then kept only in-frame beta chains. Under each unique CDR3 protein, matching rows form one entry showing the most common genes and DNA. The V and J calls come from TCRdb's annotation, not from the publication. The sample records fewer than 900,000 distinct CDR3 sequences, roughly 18% of which are singletons. The ten top clones hold 13% of the sample.

CDR3 length: 14 amino acids, cysteine to phenylalanine. Only the CDR3 region is kept as DNA, spanning 42 bases read in frame from base 1. V is reduced by 3 bases and J by 4 bases, leaving a spacing of 12 bases between them. CDR1 is given as LGHDT and CDR2 as YNNKEL, both from the germline V gene (reference sequence). A further study also used this sample, focusing on T cells expressing NK-cell markers. The second source states: In sorted CD3+CD56+NKG2C+, CD3+CD56+NKG2C- and CD3+CD56-NKG2C+ T-cell subsets from roughly 8 donors, TCR beta-chain repertoires were profiled. Seven of the eight sequenced donors were HCMV-seropositive and one was HCMV-seronegative. In several experiments an anti-gammadeltaTCR antibody was added to restrict sorting to alphabetaTCR-expressing T cells. In several donors, the dominant CD3+CD56+NKG2C+ clonotypes ranked among the top 10 CD8+ clonotypes, making up about 1.0-7.0% of CD8+ T cells. Those dominant clonotypes were again the most abundant among CD3+CD56-NKG2C+ cells in a few donors, at about 25-60.1%. Whether the expanded NKG2C-expressing T cell clones were specific for HCMV antigens remained unclear. The eight sequenced donors were randomly selected healthy volunteers, three men and five women. HCMV-specific IgG was detected in serum with a commercial ELISA kit to determine HCMV serostatus. For six donors, unsorted PBMC were also used to sequence bulk peripheral blood T-cell repertoires. MIGEC was used to demultiplex reads and group the reads by UMI, and MiTCR was used to assemble and quantify clonotypes. To remove erroneous sequences, TCR cDNA sequences were retained only when supported by two or more reads. The tcR package was used for downstream repertoire analysis, with clonotypes matched between fractions based on CDR3 nucleotide sequence plus V segment. Antigen specificity was annotated against VDJdb with VDJmatch, allowing one amino acid substitution in CDR3.

The rearranged segments are TRBV3-1 and TRBJ1-1; a tentative D match to TRBD1 spans 5 bases. The sequence was collected from a woman younger than 35 in good health. Sequencing was done on a sample of PBMCs. In nucleotides, the sequence is TGTGCCAGCAGCCAGGGGCAGGGAATCACTGAAGCTTTCTTT. Its protein reads: CASSQGQGITEAFF.